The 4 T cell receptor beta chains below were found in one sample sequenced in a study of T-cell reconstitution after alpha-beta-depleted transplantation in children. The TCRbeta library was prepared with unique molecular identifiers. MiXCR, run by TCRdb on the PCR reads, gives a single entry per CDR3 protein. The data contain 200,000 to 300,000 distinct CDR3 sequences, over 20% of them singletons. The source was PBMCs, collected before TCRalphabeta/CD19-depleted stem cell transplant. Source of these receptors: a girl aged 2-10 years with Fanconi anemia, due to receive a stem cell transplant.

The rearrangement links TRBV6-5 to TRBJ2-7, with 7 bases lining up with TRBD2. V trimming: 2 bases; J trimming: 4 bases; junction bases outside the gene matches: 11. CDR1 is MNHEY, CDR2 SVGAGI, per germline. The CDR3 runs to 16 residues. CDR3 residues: CASSYGHGGGGYEQYF. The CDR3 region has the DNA TGTGCCAGCAGTTACGGCCATGGGGGGGGTGGGTACGAGCAGTACTTC.

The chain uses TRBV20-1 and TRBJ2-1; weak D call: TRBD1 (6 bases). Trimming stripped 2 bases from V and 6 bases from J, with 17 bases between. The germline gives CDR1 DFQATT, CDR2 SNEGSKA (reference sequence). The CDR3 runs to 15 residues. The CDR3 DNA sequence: TGCAGTGCTAGACTACCTAACAAAGGGGGCAATGAGCAGTTCTTC. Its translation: CSARLPNKGGNEQFF.

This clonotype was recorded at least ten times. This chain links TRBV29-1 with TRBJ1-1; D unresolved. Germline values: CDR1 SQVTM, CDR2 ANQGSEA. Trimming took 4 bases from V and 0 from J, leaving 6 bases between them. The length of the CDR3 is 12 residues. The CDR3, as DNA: TGCAGCGTTGGGTTAATGAACACTGAAGCTTTCTTT. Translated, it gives CSVGLMNTEAFF.

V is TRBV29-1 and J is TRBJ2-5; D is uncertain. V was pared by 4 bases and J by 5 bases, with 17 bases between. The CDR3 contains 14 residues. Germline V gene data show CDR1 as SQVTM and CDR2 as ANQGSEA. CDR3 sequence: CSVVGRISMETQYF. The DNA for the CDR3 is TGCAGCGTTGTAGGTAGGATCAGCATGGAGACCCAGTACTTC.